This entry describes one T cell receptor (beta chain). After isolation, RNA underwent reverse transcription to generate cDNA as the sequencing template. The table came from immunoSEQ multiplex PCR; TCRdb's copy has only in-frame clones and leaves some out. The top ten hold approximately 3.6% of the sample, which has under 150,000 clones, 56% seen once. The sample comes from a study of CD8+ T cells in alopecia areata. The treatment denotes: oral pan-JAK inhibitor, 5-10 mg twice daily. Alopecia areata patients provided lesional scalp punch biopsies and peripheral blood. Sorted out of PBMCs were CD4+ T cells and CD8+ T cells. The sequences come from CD4+ T cells sorted from blood, collected at week 24, from a patient treated with tofacitinib. This sequence originates from a human donor with alopecia areata.

The CDR3 DNA is TGCGCCAGCAGCTCTGGGCTTCCGGGGGCGCCGGGGGATACGCAGTATTTT. Its translation is CASSSGLPGAPGDTQYF. The chain links TRBV5-1 to TRBJ2-3; the D call may be TRBD1 or TRBD2 (6 bases each). Trimming shortened V by 3 bases and J by 6 bases, and 23 bases separated the two germline ends. This CDR3 contains 17 residues. From germline, CDR1 is SGHRS and CDR2 YFSETQ.